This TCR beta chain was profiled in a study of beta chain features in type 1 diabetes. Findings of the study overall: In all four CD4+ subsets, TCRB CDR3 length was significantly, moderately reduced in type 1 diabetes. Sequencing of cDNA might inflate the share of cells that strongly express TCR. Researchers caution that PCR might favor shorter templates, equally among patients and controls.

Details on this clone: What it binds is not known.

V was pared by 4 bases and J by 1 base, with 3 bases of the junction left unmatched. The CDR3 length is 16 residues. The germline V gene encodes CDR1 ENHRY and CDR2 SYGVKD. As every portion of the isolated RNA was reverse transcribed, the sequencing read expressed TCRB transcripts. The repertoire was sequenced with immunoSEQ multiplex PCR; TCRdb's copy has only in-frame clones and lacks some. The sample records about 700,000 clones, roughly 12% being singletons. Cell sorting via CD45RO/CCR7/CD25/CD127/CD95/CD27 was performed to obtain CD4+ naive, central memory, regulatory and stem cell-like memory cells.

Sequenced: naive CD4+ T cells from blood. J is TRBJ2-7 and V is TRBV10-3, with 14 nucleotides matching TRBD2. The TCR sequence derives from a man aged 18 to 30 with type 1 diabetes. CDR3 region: CAISAGLAGGSYEQYF. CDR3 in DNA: TGTGCCATCAGTGCCGGACTAGCGGGGGGATCCTACGAGCAGTACTTC.